The sequence of this T cell receptor (beta chain) was determined in a study of T cell changes during pregnancy in multiple sclerosis (dated by TCRdb to the late 2010s). Background on the whole study: In women with multiple sclerosis, the researchers looked at how the T cell repertoire shifted as pregnancy progressed.

The germline V gene encodes CDR1 MNHNS and CDR2 SASEGT. V trim: 5 bases; J trim: 2 bases; unmatched bases: 8. The CDR3 measures 15 amino acids from cysteine to phenylalanine. Left in the record is the CDR3 DNA by itself, 45 bases read in frame from the first base. Receptor libraries were prepared by the immunoSEQ multiplex PCR assay. TCRdb retrieved this table from immuneACCESS and kept in-frame rearrangements only. Not all clones are present; in checked studies, unresolved V genes account for under half, and no reason is known for the remainder. The sample contains approximately 61,000 clones, 88% of them found a single time. The ten largest clones take up over 1.5% of the sample. As regards this clone: Its cognate antigen has yet to be identified. Per-base qualities were not stored, and no clone one base away is much larger.

The chain is encoded by TRBV6-1 joined to TRBJ1-2, with 7 bases matching TRBD1. This receptor was obtained from a female donor with multiple sclerosis, enrolled in a pregnancy study. The sample was peripheral blood, taken in the first trimester of pregnancy. The nucleotide sequence reads TGTGCCAGCAGTACCATAGGGGGCAACAACTATGGCTACACCTTC. Its amino acids are CASSTIGGNNYGYTF.